The clone carrying this T cell receptor beta chain has a count of ten or more. No antigen is known for it. This sample was included in a study of identical twins. All donors comprised healthy Caucasians. General study findings and limits: Abundant beta clonotypes from cord blood bore fewer insertions; memory repertoires lacked this pattern.

Between the trimmed V and J ends, which lost 5 bases and 0 bases, there was a span of 18 bases. The CDR3 consists of 16 residues. Per germline, CDR1 DFQATT and CDR2 SNEGSKA (reference sequence). The cDNA had a unique molecular identifier and a template-switch universal primer site. From the 5' RACE reads, TCRdb called clonotypes with MiXCR, one entry per CDR3 protein. The sample records 400,000 to 550,000 distinct CDR3 sequences, around an eighth being singletons. These data were also reused for a study on yellow fever vaccine responses in identical twins.

V usage is TRBV20-1 and J usage is TRBJ2-3; D is undetermined. This TCR derives from a woman younger than 35 in good health. Sequencing used CD4+ T cells sorted from blood. This CDR3 reads CSAPGARWASTDTQYF. CDR3 bases: TGCAGTGCTCCCGGCGCGAGATGGGCTAGCACAGATACGCAGTATTTT.